This TCR beta chain derives from a study of CD8+CD57+ T cells in acquired aplastic anemia. Turning to the study itself: Across the sorted CD4+ and CD8+ cells, DNA amounts averaged roughly 3.5 ug.

The CDR3 spans 15 residues. Study-wide points: The study found no significant CD8+ Simpson's diversity difference between patients and controls. Patients and controls shared roughly 28 CD8+ CDR3 sequences, which appeared highly expressed in patients and within their immunodominant clones.

Genomic DNA provided the template from which TCR beta VDJ and CDR3 profiles were obtained. TCRdb used MiXCR to reprocess the reads, holding one entry per CDR3 protein. The sample lists 150,000 or so distinct CDR3 sequences, about 50% occurring once. Flow cytometry had shown expanded CD8+CD57+ cells in the patients chosen for sequencing. Every one of the patients had aplastic anemia (severe, acquired). With regard to this clonotype: Antigen unknown. This may arise from a read error, as a much more abundant clone is one base away.

The chain has TRBV12-3 or TRBV12-4 and TRBJ2-1; a weak D match, TRBD1 (5 bases). The sequence derives from a human donor with aplastic anemia. What was sequenced was sorted CD4+, CD8+, or CD8+CD57+ T cells (not recorded which) from PBMCs. The CDR3 DNA reads TGTGCCAGCAGTCCGACAGTGGAATCCTACCATGAGCAGTTCTTC. Its protein product is CASSPTVESYHEQFF.